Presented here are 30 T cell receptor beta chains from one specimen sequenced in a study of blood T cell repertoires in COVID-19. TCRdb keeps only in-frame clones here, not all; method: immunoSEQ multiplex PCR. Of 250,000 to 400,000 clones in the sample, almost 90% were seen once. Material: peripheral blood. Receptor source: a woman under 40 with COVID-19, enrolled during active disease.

The CDR3 region has the DNA TGTGCCAGCCGCGCGAACACTGAAGCTTTCTTT. Translated: CASRANTEAFF. The chain joins TRBV3-1 (or the pseudogene TRBV3-2) to TRBJ1-1; D is unclear. This CDR3 is 11 amino acids long. Between the trimmed V and J ends, which lost 8 bases and 1 base, there was a span of 5 bases. Germline loops: CDR1 LGHDT, CDR2 YNNKEL (reference sequence).

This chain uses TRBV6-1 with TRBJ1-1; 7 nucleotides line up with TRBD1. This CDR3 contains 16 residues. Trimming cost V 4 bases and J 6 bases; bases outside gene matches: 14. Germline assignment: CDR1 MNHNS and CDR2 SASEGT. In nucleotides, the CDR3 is TGTGCCAGCAGTGTCGGGAGACAGGGTGTGATGGCTGAAGCTTTCTTT. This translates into CASSVGRQGVMAEAFF.

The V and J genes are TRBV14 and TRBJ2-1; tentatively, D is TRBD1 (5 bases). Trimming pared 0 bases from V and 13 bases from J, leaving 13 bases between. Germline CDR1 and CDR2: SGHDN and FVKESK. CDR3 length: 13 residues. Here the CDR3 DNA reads TGTGCCAGCAGCCAAGATATAGGGGTGTCACAGTTCTTC. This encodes CASSQDIGVSQFF.

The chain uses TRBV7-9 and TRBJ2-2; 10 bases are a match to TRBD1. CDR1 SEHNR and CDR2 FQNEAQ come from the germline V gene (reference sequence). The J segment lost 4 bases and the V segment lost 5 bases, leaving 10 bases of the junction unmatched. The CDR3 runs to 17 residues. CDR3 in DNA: TGTGCCAGCAGCCCCTGGGACAGGGGAGGCGGCACCGGGGAGCTGTTTTTT. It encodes CASSPWDRGGGTGELFF.

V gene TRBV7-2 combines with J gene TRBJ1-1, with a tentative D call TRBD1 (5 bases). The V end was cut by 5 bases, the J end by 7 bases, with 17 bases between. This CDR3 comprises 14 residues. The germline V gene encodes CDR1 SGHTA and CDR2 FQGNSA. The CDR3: CASSPRTGTDEAFF. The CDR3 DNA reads TGTGCCAGCAGCCCTCGAACAGGTACTGATGAAGCTTTCTTT.

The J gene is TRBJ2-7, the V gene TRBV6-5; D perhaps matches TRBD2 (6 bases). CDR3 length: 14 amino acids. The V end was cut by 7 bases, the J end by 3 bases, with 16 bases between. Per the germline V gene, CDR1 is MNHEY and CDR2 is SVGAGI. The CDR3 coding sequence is TGTGCCAGCACCCAAAGCGGGTTTTACTACGAGCAGTACTTC. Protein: CASTQSGFYYEQYF.

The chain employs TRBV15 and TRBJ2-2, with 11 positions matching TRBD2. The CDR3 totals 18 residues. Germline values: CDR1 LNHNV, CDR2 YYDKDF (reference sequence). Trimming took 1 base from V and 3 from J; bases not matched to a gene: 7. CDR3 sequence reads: CATSRGLAGTPDTGELFF. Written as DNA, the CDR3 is TGTGCCACCAGCAGAGGACTAGCGGGAACCCCGGACACCGGGGAGCTGTTTTTT.

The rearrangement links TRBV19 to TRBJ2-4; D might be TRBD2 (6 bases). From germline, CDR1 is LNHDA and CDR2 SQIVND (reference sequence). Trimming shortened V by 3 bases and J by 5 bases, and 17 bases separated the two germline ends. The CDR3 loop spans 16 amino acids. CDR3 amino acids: CASSMVGTRLENIQYF. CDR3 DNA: TGTGCCAGTAGTATGGTGGGGACTCGTTTGGAAAACATTCAGTACTTC.

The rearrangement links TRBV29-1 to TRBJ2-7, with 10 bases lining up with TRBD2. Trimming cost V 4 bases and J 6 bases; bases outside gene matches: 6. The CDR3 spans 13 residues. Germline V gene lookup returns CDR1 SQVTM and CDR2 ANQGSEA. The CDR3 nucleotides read TGCAGCGTTGTTCTAGCGGGAGTTGCCGAGCAGTACTTC. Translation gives CSVVLAGVAEQYF.

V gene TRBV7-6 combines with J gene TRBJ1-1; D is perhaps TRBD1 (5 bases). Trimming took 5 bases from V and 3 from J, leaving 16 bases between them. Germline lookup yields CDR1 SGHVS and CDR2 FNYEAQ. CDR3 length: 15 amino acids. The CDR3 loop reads CASSQTDIGDTEAFF. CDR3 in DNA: TGTGCCAGCAGCCAGACGGACATAGGGGACACTGAAGCTTTCTTT.

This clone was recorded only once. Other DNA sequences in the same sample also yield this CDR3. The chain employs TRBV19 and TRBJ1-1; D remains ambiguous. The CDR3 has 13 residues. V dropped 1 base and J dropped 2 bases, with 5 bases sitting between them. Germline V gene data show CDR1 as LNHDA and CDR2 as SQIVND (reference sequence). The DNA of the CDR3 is TGTGCCAGTAGTATAGGAGTCAACACTGAAGCTTTCTTT. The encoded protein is CASSIGVNTEAFF.

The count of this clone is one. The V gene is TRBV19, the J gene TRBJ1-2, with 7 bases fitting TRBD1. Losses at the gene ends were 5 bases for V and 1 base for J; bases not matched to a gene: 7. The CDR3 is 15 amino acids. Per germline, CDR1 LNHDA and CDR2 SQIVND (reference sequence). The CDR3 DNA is TGTGCCAGTAGTGTGTTGACAGGGCGTAACTATGGCTACACCTTC. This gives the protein CASSVLTGRNYGYTF.

The CDR3 DNA sequence: TGTGCCAGCAGCTTGATCCTCTCACAGGGTTATGGCTACACCTTC. Residues: CASSLILSQGYGYTF. This chain joins TRBV5-5 and TRBJ1-2; tentatively, D is TRBD1 (6 bases). This CDR3 comprises 15 residues. Germline V CDR1 and CDR2: SGHKS, YYEKEE (reference sequence). Between the trimmed V and J ends, which lost 1 base and 5 bases, there was a span of 15 bases.

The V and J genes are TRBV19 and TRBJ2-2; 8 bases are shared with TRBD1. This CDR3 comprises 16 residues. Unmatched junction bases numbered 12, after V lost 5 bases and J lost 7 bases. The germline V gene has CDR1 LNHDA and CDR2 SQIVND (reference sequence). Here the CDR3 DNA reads TGTGCCAGTAGTTTCCGGACAGGGAGGATGGGCGGGGAGCTGTTTTTT. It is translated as CASSFRTGRMGGELFF.

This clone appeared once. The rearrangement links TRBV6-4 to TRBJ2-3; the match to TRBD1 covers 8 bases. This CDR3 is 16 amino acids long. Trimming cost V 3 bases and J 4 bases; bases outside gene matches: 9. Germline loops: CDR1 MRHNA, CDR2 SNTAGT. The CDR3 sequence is CASSDYAGGASDTQYF. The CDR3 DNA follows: TGTGCCAGCAGTGATTATGCAGGGGGCGCCTCAGATACGCAGTATTTT.

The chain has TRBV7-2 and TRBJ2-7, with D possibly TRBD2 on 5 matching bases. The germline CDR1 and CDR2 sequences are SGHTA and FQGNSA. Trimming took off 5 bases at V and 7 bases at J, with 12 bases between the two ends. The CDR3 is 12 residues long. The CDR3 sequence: CASSPLGMEQYF. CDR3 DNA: TGTGCCAGCAGCCCTCTCGGGATGGAGCAGTACTTC.

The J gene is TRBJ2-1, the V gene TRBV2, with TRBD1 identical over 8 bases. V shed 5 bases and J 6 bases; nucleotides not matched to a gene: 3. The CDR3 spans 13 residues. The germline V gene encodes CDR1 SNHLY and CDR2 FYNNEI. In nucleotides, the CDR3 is TGTGCCAGCAGTCCAACAGGGGGCAATGAGCAGTTCTTC. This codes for CASSPTGGNEQFF.

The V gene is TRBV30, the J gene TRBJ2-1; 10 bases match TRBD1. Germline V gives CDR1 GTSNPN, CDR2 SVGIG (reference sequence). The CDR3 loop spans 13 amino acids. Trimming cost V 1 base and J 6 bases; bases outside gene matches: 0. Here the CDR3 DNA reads TGTGCCTGGAGTGGGACAGGGGGCAATGAGCAGTTCTTC. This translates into CAWSGTGGNEQFF.

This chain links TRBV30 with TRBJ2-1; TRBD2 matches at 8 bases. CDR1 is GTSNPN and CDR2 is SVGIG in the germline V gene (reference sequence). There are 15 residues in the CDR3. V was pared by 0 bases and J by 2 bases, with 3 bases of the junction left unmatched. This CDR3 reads CAWSVGGRPYNEQFF. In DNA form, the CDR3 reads TGTGCCTGGAGTGTAGGCGGGAGGCCCTACAATGAGCAGTTCTTC.

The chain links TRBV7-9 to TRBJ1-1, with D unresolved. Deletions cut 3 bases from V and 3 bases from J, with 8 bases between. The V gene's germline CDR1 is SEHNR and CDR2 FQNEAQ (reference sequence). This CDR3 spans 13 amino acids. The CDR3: CASSFSGYTEAFF. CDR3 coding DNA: TGTGCCAGCAGCTTTTCCGGGTACACTGAAGCTTTCTTT.

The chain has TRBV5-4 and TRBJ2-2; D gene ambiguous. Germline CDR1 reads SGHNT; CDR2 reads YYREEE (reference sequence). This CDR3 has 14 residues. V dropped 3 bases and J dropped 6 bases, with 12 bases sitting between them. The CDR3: CASSSGSAAGELFF. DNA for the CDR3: TGTGCCAGCAGCTCGGGTTCGGCTGCCGGGGAGCTGTTTTTT.

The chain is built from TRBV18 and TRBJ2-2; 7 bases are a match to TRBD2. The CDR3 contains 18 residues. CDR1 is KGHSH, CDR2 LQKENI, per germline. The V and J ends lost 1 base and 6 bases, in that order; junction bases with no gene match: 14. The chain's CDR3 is CASSPRSIAGEFAGELFF. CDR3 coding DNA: TGTGCCAGCTCACCACGGAGCATTGCGGGAGAATTTGCCGGGGAGCTGTTTTTT.

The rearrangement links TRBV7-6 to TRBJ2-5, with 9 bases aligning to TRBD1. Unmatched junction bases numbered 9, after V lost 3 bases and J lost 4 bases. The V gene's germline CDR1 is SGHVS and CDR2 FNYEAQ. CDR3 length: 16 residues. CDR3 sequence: CASSFVGKGQGETQYF. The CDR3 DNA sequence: TGTGCCAGCAGCTTCGTCGGAAAGGGACAGGGAGAGACCCAGTACTTC.

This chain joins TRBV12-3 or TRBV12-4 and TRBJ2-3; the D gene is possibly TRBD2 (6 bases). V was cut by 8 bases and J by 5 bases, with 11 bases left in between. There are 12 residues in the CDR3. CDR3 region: CASSPGGDTQYF. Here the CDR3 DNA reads TGTGCCAGCTCCCCCGGGGGAGATACGCAGTATTTT.

The CDR3 loop is CASSLFTGVDEQYF. CDR3 in DNA: TGTGCCAGCAGTTTGTTTACGGGAGTAGACGAGCAGTACTTC. The gene calls are TRBV27 and TRBJ2-7; possible D gene TRBD2, 6 bases. CDR1 is MNHEY, CDR2 SMNVEV, per germline (reference sequence). The CDR3 is made up of 14 amino acids. The V and J ends lost 3 bases and 5 bases respectively, with 14 bases between them.

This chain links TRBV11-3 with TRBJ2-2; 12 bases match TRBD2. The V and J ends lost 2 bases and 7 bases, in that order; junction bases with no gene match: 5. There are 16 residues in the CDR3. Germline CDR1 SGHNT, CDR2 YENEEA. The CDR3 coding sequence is TGTGCCAGCAGCTTAACTAGCGGGAGGTCGGGCGGGGAGCTGTTTTTT. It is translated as CASSLTSGRSGGELFF.

This CDR3 reads CASSEERGDQPQHF. The DNA of the CDR3 is TGCGCCAGCAGTGAGGAAAGAGGAGATCAGCCCCAGCATTTT. The genes are TRBV10-2 and TRBJ1-5; unclear D gene. V dropped 2 bases and J dropped 5 bases, with 10 bases sitting between them. Germline V gene data show CDR1 as WSHSY and CDR2 as SAAADI. The CDR3 is 14 residues long.

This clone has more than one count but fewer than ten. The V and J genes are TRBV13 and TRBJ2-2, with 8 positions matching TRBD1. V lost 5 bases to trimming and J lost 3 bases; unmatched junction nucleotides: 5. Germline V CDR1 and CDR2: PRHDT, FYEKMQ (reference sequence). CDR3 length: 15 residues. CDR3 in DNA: TGTGCCAGCAGCGGCTCCAGGGGGCACACCGGGGAGCTGTTTTTT. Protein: CASSGSRGHTGELFF.

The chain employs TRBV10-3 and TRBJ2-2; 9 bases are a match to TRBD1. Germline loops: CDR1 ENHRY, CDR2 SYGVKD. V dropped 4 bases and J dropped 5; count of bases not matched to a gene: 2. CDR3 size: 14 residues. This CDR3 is CAISVGTGTGELFF. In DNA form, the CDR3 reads TGTGCCATCAGTGTTGGGACAGGGACCGGGGAGCTGTTTTTT.

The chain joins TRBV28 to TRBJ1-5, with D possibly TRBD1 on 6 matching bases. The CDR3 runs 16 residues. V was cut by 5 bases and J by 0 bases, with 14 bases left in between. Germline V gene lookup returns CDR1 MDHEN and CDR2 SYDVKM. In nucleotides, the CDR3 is TGTGCCAGCAGTACACAGGGTACCTATAGCAATCAGCCCCAGCATTTT. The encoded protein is CASSTQGTYSNQPQHF.